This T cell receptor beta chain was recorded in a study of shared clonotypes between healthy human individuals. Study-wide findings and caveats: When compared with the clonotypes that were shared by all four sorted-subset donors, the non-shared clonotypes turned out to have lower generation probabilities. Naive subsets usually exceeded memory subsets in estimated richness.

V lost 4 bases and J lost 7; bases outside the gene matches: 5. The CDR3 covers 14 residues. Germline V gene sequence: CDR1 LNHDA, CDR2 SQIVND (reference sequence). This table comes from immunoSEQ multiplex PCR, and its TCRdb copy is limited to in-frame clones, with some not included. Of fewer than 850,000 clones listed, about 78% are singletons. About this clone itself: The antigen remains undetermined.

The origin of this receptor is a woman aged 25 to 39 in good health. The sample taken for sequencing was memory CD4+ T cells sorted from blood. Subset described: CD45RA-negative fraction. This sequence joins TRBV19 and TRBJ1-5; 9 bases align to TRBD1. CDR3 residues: CASSKGQGGQPQHF. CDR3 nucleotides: TGTGCCAGTAGTAAGGGACAGGGTGGGCAGCCCCAGCATTTT.